This TCR beta chain comes out of a study of tumor and adjacent non-tumor tissue in lung cancer. Turning to the study itself: The patients, 10 men and several women, were roughly 30 to 80 with stage I to III disease.

The template was RNA from unsorted bulk tissue. The length of the CDR3 is 16 residues. CDR1 SGHDN and CDR2 FVKESK come from the germline V gene. Deletions cut 4 bases from V and 0 bases from J, with 15 bases between. Turning to this clonotype: Its antigen is unidentified.

Points from the study as a whole: Compared with tumor, normal lung showed significantly lower TCR diversity.

A modified ARM-PCR protocol with three rounds of nested PCR amplified TCRbeta. TCRdb reanalysed the multiplex PCR reads using MiXCR and keeps one entry per CDR3 protein. The sample has approximately 150,000 distinct CDR3 sequences, 66% seen once. Sequencing input: lung tumor tissue. The TCR sequence derives from a man aged 60-69 years with small cell lung cancer. V usage is TRBV14 and J usage is TRBJ1-2; D might be TRBD1 (5 bases). CDR3 nucleotide sequence: TGTGCCAGCAGCCCGCTGGGGCAGGGAACTAACTATGGCTACACCTTC. Its translation is CASSPLGQGTNYGYTF.